Sequencing of this T cell receptor (beta chain) was carried out in a study of cytomegalovirus exposure and HLA in healthy donors. Across the whole study: The roughly 130 validation repertoires, a later analysis reported, used the same platform as the 700 or so repertoires from the first cohort.

This CDR3 comprises 15 residues. After removal of 6 bases from V and 2 bases from J, the junction contained 6 bases not matched to a gene. Looked up from germline, CDR1 is SGHDN and CDR2 is FVKESK. About this clone itself: The antigen remains undetermined.

Whole-study findings and limits: The study labeled 150 or so TCR beta chains cytomegalovirus-associated.

Libraries were prepared by immunoSEQ multiplex PCR; TCRdb keeps only in-frame clonotypes and omits some of them. The sample includes fewer than 250,000 clones, around 87% of them seen just once. Donors came from a validation cohort of 90 to 150 subjects, distinct from the first 666-subject cohort. This receptor was obtained from a woman between 18 and 30 years old in good health and CMV-seropositive. Sample: PBMCs. The J gene is TRBJ2-7, the V gene TRBV14, with 11 bases aligning to TRBD2. CDR3 region: CASSLSGRVTYEQYF. CDR3 DNA sequence: TGTGCCAGCAGTCTTAGCGGGAGGGTTACCTACGAGCAGTACTTC.